The 9 T cell receptor beta chains in this list originate from one sample, sequenced in a study of memory CD4+ T cells and cytomegalovirus serostatus. The assay was immunoSEQ multiplex PCR, and TCRdb's table has in-frame clones only and misses some. Among about 56,000 clones, about four fifths were seen once, and the ten largest hold over 0.35%. Single viable CD3+CD4+CD8-CD45RO+ cells were sorted as the memory CD4+ T cells. Material for sequencing was memory CD4+ T cells from blood. These receptors all stem from an adult in good health and CMV-seronegative.

This clone appeared a few times. The chain couples TRBV30 to TRBJ1-1; D might be TRBD1 (5 bases). CDR1 GTSNPN and CDR2 SVGIG come from the germline V gene (reference sequence). The CDR3 consists of 12 residues. Between the trimmed V and J ends, which lost 8 bases and 2 bases, there was a span of 12 bases. CDR3 in amino acids: CAHRGQNTEAFF. For the CDR3, the DNA is TGTGCCCACCGAGGACAAAACACTGAAGCTTTCTTT.

The V gene is TRBV6-5, the J gene TRBJ2-1; perhaps TRBD2 as D (7 bases). Per germline, CDR1 MNHEY and CDR2 SVGAGI. Trimming pared 7 bases from V and 2 bases from J, leaving 15 bases between. The CDR3 length is 15 residues. The CDR3 DNA reads TGTGCCAGCACCTTCGTAGGGGGGGCCTACAATGAGCAGTTCTTC. Translated, it gives CASTFVGGAYNEQFF.

This chain joins TRBV4-3 and TRBJ1-4, with 10 bases lining up with TRBD1. Germline lookup yields CDR1 LGHNA and CDR2 YSLEER. The junction had 4 bases not matched to a gene; V was cut back by 4 bases and J by 5 bases. This CDR3 is built from 15 residues. The CDR3 reads CASSPGQGDNEKLFF. The CDR3 DNA reads as TGCGCCAGCAGCCCAGGACAGGGGGACAATGAAAAACTGTTTTTT.

This rearrangement joins TRBV6-6 to TRBJ2-1; maybe TRBD2 (5 bases). CDR1 and CDR2 from the germline V gene are MNHNY and SVGAGI (reference sequence). Between the trimmed V and J ends, which lost 3 bases and 7 bases, there was a span of 16 bases. The CDR3 contains 15 residues. The CDR3 coding sequence is TGTGCCAGCAGTTATGAGGGCCGGGTCTGGAATGAGCAGTTCTTC. It encodes CASSYEGRVWNEQFF.

The chain employs TRBV11-2 and TRBJ2-6; 7 nucleotides agree with TRBD1. CDR1 is SGHAT, CDR2 FQNNGV, per germline. The ends lost 5 bases at V and 0 bases at J; junction bases unmatched: 10. The CDR3 has 18 amino acids. Here the CDR3 reads CASSQGGQTTSGANVLTF. CDR3 coding DNA: TGTGCCAGCAGCCAAGGGGGACAGACCACCTCTGGGGCCAACGTCCTGACTTTC.

As to this clone: A read error may account for a junction end that differs from germline. The chain couples TRBV28 to TRBJ1-5; D not certain. CDR1 and CDR2 from the germline V gene are MDHEN and SYDVKM. CDR3 size: 14 residues. The CDR3 protein is CASSLWGSNQPQHF. CDR3 DNA: TGTGCCAGCAGTCTATGGGGTAGCAATCAGCCCCAGCATTTT. The complete variable domain, with remaining parts taken from reference TRBV28 and TRBJ1-5, reads DVKVTQSSRYLVKRTGEKVFLECVQDMDHENMFWYRQDPGLGLRLIYFSYDVKMKEKGDIPEGYSVSREKKERFSLILESASTNQTSMYLCASSLWGSNQPQHFGDGTRLSIL.

The chain employs TRBV19 and TRBJ1-2, with D uncertain. Germline CDR1 is LNHDA and CDR2 is SQIVND (reference sequence). V lost 4 bases and J lost 1, with 16 bases in between. The CDR3 consists of 16 residues. This chain's CDR3 is CASSNLPGRINYGYTF. In nucleotides, the CDR3 is TGTGCCAGTAGTAACCTACCGGGCAGGATTAACTATGGCTACACCTTC.

Here the CDR3 reads CASSSTGVRNDNSPLHF. CDR3 nucleotide sequence: TGTGCCAGTAGTTCTACAGGGGTGAGAAACGATAATTCACCCCTCCACTTT. The chain couples TRBV19 to TRBJ1-6; 7 bases line up with TRBD1. This CDR3 comprises 17 residues. Germline V CDR1 and CDR2: LNHDA, SQIVND (reference sequence). V shed 5 bases and J 5 bases; nucleotides not matched to a gene: 12.

This clone was observed a single time. One end of the junction does not line up with germline, which may come from a read error. V usage is TRBV28 and J usage is TRBJ2-7; D unresolved. The CDR3 has 11 amino acids. Germline V lookup: CDR1 MDHEN, CDR2 SYDVKM. The DNA of the CDR3 is TGTGCCAGTACAAACCCCTACAAGCAGTACTTC. Protein: CASTNPYKQYF.